Listed below are T cell receptor beta chains from one sample, sequenced in a study of OX40 agonist ivuxolimab in advanced cancers. Sequenced by immunoSEQ multiplex PCR; TCRdb stores in-frame clones only, minus some. Of 55,000 to 80,000 clones in the sample, around 80% were seen once. Material: CD4+ or CD8+ T cells sorted from blood, obtained in a trial of the OX40 agonist ivuxolimab. The receptors here all came from an adult with an advanced solid tumor such as melanoma, head and neck, liver or kidney cancer. Both conserved end residues are part of each CDR3. Clone size is given for some rows only: seen once, a few or many times, or a class if the clone is expanded.

j_call v_call clone_size cdr3_aa
TRBJ1-2 TRBV5-1 NA CASSFGGQWRVTF
TRBJ2-1 TRBV6-4 once CASGPLGTSGIEQFF
TRBJ1-6 TRBV7-2 NA CASSPSLYSPLHF
TRBJ2-3 TRBV29-1 NA CSAGRVSDTQYF
TRBJ1-4 TRBV9 NA CASNVAPGGGAGEKLFF
TRBJ1-2 TRBV7-8 NA CASSNLTGGYGYTF
TRBJ2-2 TRBV7-9 NA CASSLGGGTGELFF
TRBJ2-1 TRBV6-5 NA CASSYGPEQFF
TRBJ2-2 TRBV7-3 NA CASSLTPSGGSTGELFF
TRBJ1-2 TRBV5-8 NA CASSQEVTGYGYTF
TRBJ2-4 TRBV19 NA CASTPAGTLAKNIQYF
TRBJ2-1 TRBV19 once CASSFLMGEQFF
TRBJ1-4 TRBV5-4 NA CASSATVVGEKLFF
TRBJ1-2 TRBV7-2 NA CASSLGTGYGYTF
TRBJ2-7 TRBV5-6 NA CASSFFRDRGSEQYF
TRBJ2-1 TRBV9 NA CASSVGDQRIQLANNEQFF
TRBJ2-2 TRBV7-3 NA CASSPRNTGELFF
TRBJ2-7 TRBV7-2 NA CASSLARYEQYF
TRBJ1-4 TRBV7-9 NA CASSSQRSHEKLFF
TRBJ1-1 TRBV6-5 NA CASSPRGLTHRWAFF
TRBJ2-5 TRBV5-6 NA CASSLAGAQETQYF
TRBJ1-5 TRBV19 NA CASSSLPGSGNQPQHF
TRBJ2-1 TRBV11-3 NA CASSRDYQNEQFF
TRBJ2-7 TRBV6-5 NA CASSYGYRFYEQYF
TRBJ1-2 TRBV9 NA CASSVRGDSSNYGYTF
TRBJ1-4 TRBV11-2 NA CASSFGGGAGEKLFF
TRBJ2-5 TRBV19 NA CASSITRGRLQETQYF
TRBJ1-2 TRBV29-1 few CSVGRSSSNYGYTF
TRBJ1-2 TRBV7-9 NA CASSLGVWSRDTF
TRBJ1-1 TRBV29-1 NA CSVLGGGGTEAFF